The present TCR beta chain was sequenced within a study of T cell responses to AZD1222 COVID-19 vaccine. About this clone: The antigen is not known.

Study outcomes and limitations: Across spike, vaccine-associated CD4 TCRs were found, dominant at 160-218 and 743-854. Reportedly, nearly half the spike-specific TCRs target unmutated variant regions. Repertoire sampling was restricted to post-peak T cell response timepoints. Possibly, clonal diversity was underestimated; donors were largely white British and included more females.

Germline assignment: CDR1 SGDLS and CDR2 YYNGEE. The CDR3 covers 15 residues. V shed 4 bases and J shed 2 bases, with 13 bases lying between them. Assay: immunoSEQ multiplex PCR; the TCRdb copy retains only in-frame clones and omits some. This table holds about 140,000 clones, 91% found once. This receptor was obtained from an adult in good health. Sample: peripheral blood, taken on day 0 of AZD1222 vaccination. V is TRBV9 and J is TRBJ1-3; D is uncertain. Here the CDR3 DNA reads TGTGCCAGCAGCCCCAATCTTCGGGCTGGAAACACCATATATTTT. It encodes CASSPNLRAGNTIYF.